This T cell receptor (beta chain) originates from a study of T-cell reconstitution after alpha-beta-depleted transplantation in children. Study results and caveats: Two months or so post-transplant, alpha-beta T cells reportedly derived from several hundred expanded graft clones. One year post-transplant, T-cell counts and diversity were largely derived from T cells produced anew. Diversity of TCRbeta at day 60 was high in some patients, arising from surviving recipient T cells and thymic progenitors.

Of note for this clonotype: Its antigen is not known.

CDR3 length: 16 amino acids. CDR1 and CDR2 (germline): DFQATT, SNEGSKA (reference sequence). Between the trimmed V and J ends, which lost 1 base and 0 bases, there was a span of 13 bases. As it was prepared, the TCRbeta library received unique molecular identifiers. TCRdb independently ran MiXCR on the PCR reads; one entry per CDR3 protein. Of about 980,000 distinct CDR3 sequences listed, 25% to 30% are singletons. This chain uses TRBV20-1 with TRBJ2-4; maybe TRBD2 (6 bases). Material: PBMCs, mostly from graft donor cells, obtained 360 days after TCRalphabeta/CD19-depleted stem cell transplant. This clonotype originated in a boy in the first two years of life who had a stem cell transplant for SCID, so the T cells may come from the graft donor. DNA of the CDR3: TGCAGTGCTAGAGGGTCCAGACTAGTAGCCAAAAACATTCAGTACTTC. Translation: CSARGSRLVAKNIQYF.